Sequencing of this T cell receptor beta chain was carried out in a study of shared T cell receptors in the human thymus. This clone was picked up one time. Sequencing used immunoSEQ multiplex PCR; TCRdb keeps in-frame clones, though not all of them. This table has some 640,000 clones, 70% to 90% appearing once. Germline assignment: CDR1 SGDLS and CDR2 YYNGEE. The CDR3 extends over 16 amino acids. The V segment lost 3 bases and the J segment 7 bases; nucleotides outside the gene matches: 14. The data also belong to a second study, concerning human thymus T cells. That paper states: Infants, healthy and Finnish, who were having corrective surgery for congenital heart defects served as donors. During corrective heart surgery, resections were taken, and the thymus tissue came from them. Blood and thymic repertoires both appeared biased in V and J gene usage. Related studies found that unrelated individuals share highly overlapping thymic repertoires.

The V call is TRBV9, the J call TRBJ1-1; 8 nucleotides align to TRBD1. Sequencing was done on a sample of thymocytes. This clonotype was obtained from a boy younger than two with a congenital heart defect. CDR3 DNA sequence: TGTGCCAGCAGCGACACAGGGGGTAGCCCCGTGGATGAAGCTTTCTTT. It encodes CASSDTGGSPVDEAFF.